This T cell receptor (beta chain) was retrieved from a study of OX40 agonist ivuxolimab in advanced cancers. About the study: A partial response was reached by three patients: one with hepatocellular carcinoma and two with cutaneous melanoma.

Germline-derived CDR1 and CDR2 are SNHLY and FYNNEI. With 5 bases clipped from V and 13 bases from J, the junction kept 7 bases outside the gene matches. This CDR3 has 11 residues. Assay used: immunoSEQ multiplex PCR; TCRdb lists only in-frame clones, some missing. The sample holds over 80,000 clones, roughly 90% seen once. The source material was CD4+ or CD8+ T cells sorted from blood, sampled in a trial of the OX40 agonist ivuxolimab. The receptor comes from an adult with an advanced solid tumor such as melanoma, head and neck, liver or kidney cancer. The chain links TRBV2 to TRBJ1-2, with 7 positions matching TRBD1. CDR3 bases: TGTGCCAGCAGTTTAACAGGGGAGGGCACCTTC. It yields the protein CASSLTGEGTF.